The T cell receptor (beta chain) under discussion was sequenced for a study of blood T cell repertoires in COVID-19 (dated by TCRdb to about 2020). Looking at the study overall: The collaborator samples originated in the United States, Italy and Spain and spanned the acute and convalescent phases of COVID-19. The repertoires were released in a freely available public database meant as a resource for research on the immune response to SARS-CoV-2. HLA class I and class II types, where available, came from metadata supplied by the sample provider rather than from assay-based typing. The dataset comprised deeply sampled blood TCRbeta repertoires from subjects exposed to, actively infected with, or recovered from COVID-19. The sample metadata nearly always contained a de-identified subject ID, COVID-19 status, age in years and sex. The material from the prospective study consisted of cDNA or gDNA derived from T cells, B-cell-depleted T cells, or PBMCs. The samples were drawn from two sources: the first 160 participants of the ongoing ImmuneRACE study, and 1,000 to 1,500 subjects contributed by 6 global collaborators. Here is what the overall study found, with its caveats: The amount of clinical and demographic metadata varied by source and participant and was provided uncurated.

CDR1 and CDR2 are read off the germline V gene as SGHRS and YFSETQ. The V end loses 1 base and the J end loses 0 bases, and a stretch of 4 bases separates them. The cysteine opens and the phenylalanine closes a CDR3 of 14 amino acids. Just the 42-base CDR3 DNA is kept, in frame starting at base 1. The table lists this clone with a count of one. The antigen this receptor binds is unknown. Per-nucleotide qualities are absent, and no much larger clonotype sits a single base away. Participants in the prospective study were enrolled through a virtual design, were aged about 18 to 100 years, and lived in 24 United States geographic areas. In the prospective study, participants were assigned to cohorts based on the clinical history participants reported in a screening survey and a study questionnaire. Recovered participants in ImmuneRACE Cohort 3 were defined as having two consecutive negative NP/OP PCR tests, clearance from a healthcare professional, or resolution of symptoms. Mobile phlebotomists in the prospective study collected whole blood, serum and a nasopharyngeal or oropharyngeal swab from every participant. Prospective study participants could optionally give additional blood draws and questionnaires over an approximately two-month period. Before DNA extraction, prospective study blood samples were shipped either frozen or at room temperature.

The immunoSEQ Assay, a bias-controlled multiplex PCR, was used to amplify TCRbeta CDR3 regions from genomic DNA. Regarding the original processing steps: Within the assay, amplification of reference gene primers was used to estimate how many nucleated cells each sample contained. To quantify the absolute abundance of each unique TCRbeta CDR3 rearrangement, sequence reads were collapsed and filtered. Productive Simpson clonality was computed per sample as the square root of Simpson's diversity index over productive rearrangements. The clones in this table, taken by TCRdb from immuneACCESS, are in-frame only. Not every clone is retained; where verified, under half of the shortfall comes from an unresolved V gene, and the cause of the rest is unknown. That table supplies the V and J calls and clone size; D and trimming were determined from the DNA. The sample table records a few hundred thousand clones; 80% to 85% of these occur just once. Around 3.6% of the sample comes from the top ten.

The sequence is built from TRBV5-1 and TRBJ1-4; the D gene cannot be named for sure. Sequences were obtained from PBMCs or T cells enriched from blood (not recorded which). The sequence came from a man in his forties or fifties who had recovered from COVID-19. This receptor carries the CDR3 CASSLTSTNEKLFF. The sequence in DNA is TGCGCCAGCAGCTTGACATCAACTAATGAAAAACTGTTTTTT.